The clone carrying this T cell receptor (beta chain) was picked up one time. Its antigen is still unknown. A far bigger clonotype differs at one base, so this is likely a read error. Other DNA sequences in this sample translate to the same CDR3. Trimming left V 5 bases short and J 1 base short, with 3 bases between. Germline CDR1 reads SNHLY; CDR2 reads FYNNEI. This CDR3 region has 11 residues. Splitting of CD4+ cells produced CD45RA+ naive and CD45RA-negative memory subsets. These data come from a study of shared clonotypes between healthy human individuals. This table comes from immunoSEQ multiplex PCR, and its TCRdb copy is limited to in-frame clones, with some not included. The sample has about 1 million clones, more than 60% seen once; the top ten hold around 1.4%. Points from the study as a whole: Measured sharing among donors was expected to vary with sequencing depth. Relative to memory subsets, naive subsets generally showed larger estimated richness. In a few donors, approximately 5% of naive CD4 clonotypes appeared in common.

The sequencing sample was made of memory CD4+ T cells sorted from blood. The subset denotes: CD45RA-negative fraction. This TCR was recovered from a man in his late teens or twenties in good health. This rearrangement joins TRBV2 to TRBJ2-7; D not certain. The CDR3 loop is CASSSSYEQYF. The CDR3 bases are TGTGCCAGCAGTTCATCCTACGAGCAGTACTTC.